These T cell receptor beta chains were read from a single sample in a study of PD-1 blockade in classical Hodgkin lymphoma. Method: immunoSEQ multiplex PCR; TCRdb's copy keeps in-frame clones and lacks some. Counted here are more than 55,000 clones, around nine tenths occurring once; the ten biggest clones make up less than 6.5%. The sequencing used peripheral blood mononuclear cells (PBMCs), collected before the second cycle of nivolumab. These receptors all stem from a human donor with classical Hodgkin lymphoma. CDR3s include the opening cysteine and the closing phenylalanine or tryptophan. A D gene is named only where the DNA matches it firmly. The size of a clone is reported for some rows only, either as once, few or many, or as a class for expanded clones.

d_gene	abundance	v_gene	j_gene	CDR3aa	CDR3nt
-	-	TRBV6-1	TRBJ1-2	CASSDSQRVNYGYTF	TGTGCCAGCAGTGACTCCCAGCGGGTTAACTATGGCTACACCTTC
-	-	TRBV7-8	TRBJ1-1	CASSWVSGSTEAFF	TGTGCCAGCAGCTGGGTTTCAGGGAGCACTGAAGCTTTCTTT
-	-	TRBV6-5	TRBJ1-2	CASSYDTSSYGYTF	TGTGCCAGCAGTTACGATACTTCGAGCTATGGCTACACCTTC
-	-	TRBV5-1	TRBJ2-5	CASRSGPQETQYF	TGCGCCAGCAGGTCAGGGCCCCAAGAGACCCAGTACTTC
-	-	TRBV2	TRBJ1-4	CASGGRGGEKLFF	TGTGCCAGCGGGGGTCGAGGAGGTGAAAAACTGTTTTTT
-	-	TRBV11-2	TRBJ2-3	CASSWPVDTQYF	TGTGCCAGCAGCTGGCCTGTGGATACGCAGTATTTT
-	few	TRBV19	TRBJ1-4	CASSRTGNLNEKLFF	TGTGCCAGTAGTAGAACAGGGAACCTTAATGAAAAACTGTTTTTT
-	-	TRBV28	TRBJ2-7	CASSLRGGQGRYEQYF	TGTGCCAGCAGTTTGCGGGGGGGACAGGGAAGGTACGAGCAGTACTTC
TRBD2	-	TRBV7-7	TRBJ2-1	CASSLGLAKTNEQFF	TGTGCCAGCAGCCTGGGACTAGCGAAAACCAATGAGCAGTTCTTC
-	-	TRBV5-1	TRBJ1-2	CASRKITGGYTF	TGCGCCAGCAGGAAAATCACCGGTGGCTACACCTTC